This T cell receptor beta chain was recovered during a study of blood T cell repertoires in COVID-19. For the study at large: Samples taken during acute and convalescent COVID-19 were collected in the United States, Italy and Spain.

As originally analysed: Reference gene primer amplification gave nucleated cell count estimates. Assay: immunoSEQ multiplex PCR; the TCRdb copy retains only in-frame clones and omits some. The DNA gave D and trimming, while V, J and clone size come from that table. Among 150,000 to 190,000 clones listed, around 80% were seen once. Material for sequencing was PBMCs or T cells enriched from blood (not recorded which). The receptor's source is a man aged 45-65 years who had recovered from COVID-19.

For the CDR3, the DNA is TGTGCCAGCAGCTCGGGACTAGCGGGCCATGAGCAGTTCTTC. Its translation: CASSSGLAGHEQFF. This sequence joins TRBV7-3 and TRBJ2-1, with 12 positions matching TRBD2. Looked up from germline, CDR1 is SGHTA and CDR2 is FQGTGA. The CDR3 extends over 14 amino acids. With 4 bases clipped from V and 8 bases from J, the junction kept 3 bases outside the gene matches.